A selection of T cell receptor beta chains follows, all from one sample in a study of T-cell memory formation after mild COVID-19. TCRdb itself ran the 5' RACE reads through MiXCR, one entry per CDR3 protein. The repertoire includes 450,000 to 650,000 distinct CDR3 sequences, roughly 18% of them detected once, and about 11% sits in the top ten. Sequencing was performed on PBMCs or a T cell subset sorted from them (not recorded which). The origin of the receptors is an adult woman who had mild COVID-19 (a few samples of this study predate the infection). Cell type and time point are not known. CDR3s include the opening cysteine and the closing phenylalanine or tryptophan. Each record gives: CDR3 protein, CDR3 DNA, J gene, clone size, V gene, CDR3 length, D gene. A D gene is named only where the DNA matches it firmly. A clone size is listed for some rows: how often the clone was seen (once, few, many), or a class if it is expanded.

CDR3: CASSQVAGQRSGANVLTF; DNA: TGCGCCAGCAGCCAAGTAGCGGGACAGCGCTCTGGGGCCAACGTCCTGACTTTC; J: TRBJ2-6; size: -; V: TRBV4-1; length: 18; D: -
CDR3: CASSQDSQGRTYEQYF; DNA: TGTGCCAGCAGCCAAGATTCCCAGGGGCGAACCTACGAGCAGTACTTC; J: TRBJ2-7; size: few; V: TRBV4-2; length: 16; D: -
CDR3: CASRVGPNTGELFF; DNA: TGTGCCAGCAGGGTGGGGCCTAACACCGGGGAGCTGTTTTTT; J: TRBJ2-2; size: -; V: TRBV2; length: 14; D: -
CDR3: CATSGGHQETQYF; DNA: TGTGCCACCAGCGGCGGACATCAAGAGACCCAGTACTTC; J: TRBJ2-5; size: few; V: TRBV15; length: 13; D: -
CDR3: CASTPKVGNNYGYTF; DNA: TGTGCCAGTACTCCCAAGGTCGGGAATAACTATGGCTACACCTTC; J: TRBJ1-2; size: -; V: TRBV19; length: 15; D: -
CDR3: CATMGPSYNEQFF; DNA: TGTGCCACCATGGGGCCTTCCTACAATGAGCAGTTCTTC; J: TRBJ2-1; size: -; V: TRBV24-1; length: 13; D: -
CDR3: CASSWMTSGGSNEQFF; DNA: TGTGCCAGCAGCTGGATGACTAGCGGGGGGAGCAATGAGCAGTTCTTC; J: TRBJ2-1; size: few; V: TRBV5-5; length: 16; D: TRBD2
CDR3: CASSLASSGTLYEQYF; DNA: TGTGCCAGCAGCTTAGCCTCCAGCGGAACCCTTTACGAGCAGTACTTC; J: TRBJ2-7; size: few; V: TRBV7-2; length: 16; D: -
CDR3: CASTTGGASHEQYF; DNA: TGTGCCAGCACCACAGGGGGCGCAAGCCACGAGCAGTACTTC; J: TRBJ2-7; size: few; V: TRBV5-4; length: 14; D: TRBD1
CDR3: CASSLRGPADTQYF; DNA: TGTGCCAGCAGTTTGAGGGGGCCTGCAGATACGCAGTATTTT; J: TRBJ2-3; size: few; V: TRBV12-3/TRBV12-4; length: 14; D: TRBD1
CDR3: CATSRMRGGETQYF; DNA: TGTGCCACCAGCAGGATGAGGGGGGGAGAGACCCAGTACTTC; J: TRBJ2-5; size: -; V: TRBV15; length: 14; D: -
CDR3: CASSSTPTGGETGVKFF; DNA: TGTGCCAGCAGCTCTACGCCCACAGGGGGCGAAACAGGAGTTAAGTTTTTT; J: TRBJ1-4; size: few; V: TRBV13; length: 17; D: TRBD1
CDR3: CASSQGANEKLFF; DNA: TGTGCCAGCAGCCAGGGAGCAAATGAAAAACTGTTTTTT; J: TRBJ1-4; size: -; V: TRBV4-2; length: 13; D: -
CDR3: CASSLGTGDPDTQYF; DNA: TGCGCCAGCAGCTTGGGGACAGGGGACCCAGATACGCAGTATTTT; J: TRBJ2-3; size: few; V: TRBV5-1; length: 15; D: TRBD1
CDR3: CASSIGGDTQYF; DNA: TGTGCCAGTAGTATTGGCGGGGATACGCAGTATTTT; J: TRBJ2-3; size: few; V: TRBV19; length: 12; D: -